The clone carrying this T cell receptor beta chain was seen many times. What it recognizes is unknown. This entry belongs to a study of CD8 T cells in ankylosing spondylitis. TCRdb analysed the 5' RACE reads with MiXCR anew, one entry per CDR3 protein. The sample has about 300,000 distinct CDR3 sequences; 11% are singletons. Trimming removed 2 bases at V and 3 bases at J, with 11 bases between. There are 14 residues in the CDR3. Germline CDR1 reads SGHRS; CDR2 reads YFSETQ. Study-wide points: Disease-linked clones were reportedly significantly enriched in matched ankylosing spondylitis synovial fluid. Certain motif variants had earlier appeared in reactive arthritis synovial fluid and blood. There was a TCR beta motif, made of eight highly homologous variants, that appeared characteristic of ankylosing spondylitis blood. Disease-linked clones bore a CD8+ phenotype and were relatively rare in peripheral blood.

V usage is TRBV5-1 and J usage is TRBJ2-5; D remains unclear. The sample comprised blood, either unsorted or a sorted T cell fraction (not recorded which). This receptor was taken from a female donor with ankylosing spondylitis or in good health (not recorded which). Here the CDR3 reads CASSFGTAKETQYF. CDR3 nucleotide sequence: TGCGCCAGCAGCTTCGGAACAGCCAAAGAGACCCAGTACTTC.